This TCR beta chain was sequenced for a study of cytomegalovirus exposure and HLA in healthy donors. Study-wide findings and caveats: According to the study, 160 or so TCR beta chains were cytomegalovirus-associated.

Profiled with immunoSEQ multiplex PCR; TCRdb holds only in-frame clones, not every one. The sample yields 56,000 or so clones, more than 80% seen once. Comment on this clone: The antigen is undetermined.

Trimming removed 6 bases from V and 5 bases from J, with 14 bases in between. Germline CDR1 is LNHDA and CDR2 is SQIVND (reference sequence). The CDR3 is 14 amino acids. Sequences were obtained from PBMCs. This clonotype originated in a young man in good health and CMV-seronegative. V is TRBV19 and J is TRBJ1-5, with D possibly TRBD1 on 5 matching bases. The CDR3 DNA reads as TGTGCCAGTAGCCAAGGGGCGGATCATCAGCCCCAGCATTTT. It specifies CASSQGADHQPQHF. The variable domain in full, with the rest retrieved from reference TRBV19 and TRBJ1-5, is DGGITQSPKYLFRKEGQNVTLSCEQNLNHDAMYWYRQDPGQGLRLIYYSQIVNDFQKGDIAEGYSVSREKKESFPLTVTSAQKNPTAFYLCASSQGADHQPQHFGDGTRLSIL.